The rows below give T cell receptor beta chains drawn from one sample of a study of CD8 T cells in Susac syndrome. TCRdb used MiXCR to reprocess the immunoSEQ multiplex PCR reads, holding one entry per CDR3 protein. The sample has 110,000 to 150,000 distinct CDR3 sequences, more than 90% seen once. The sequenced sample consisted of CD4+ T cells from PBMCs. The receptor set was obtained from a human donor with Susac syndrome. Both conserved end residues are part of each CDR3. A D gene is named only where the DNA matches it firmly. The size entry is marked missing in some rows and otherwise reads once, few, many or a size class.

d_gene: TRBD1; v_gene: TRBV11-2; abundance: .; j_gene: TRBJ2-1; CDR3nt: TGTGCCAGCAGATCCGACAGGGTCTACAATGAGCAGTTCTTC; CDR3aa: CASRSDRVYNEQFF
d_gene: .; v_gene: TRBV6-6; abundance: .; j_gene: TRBJ1-2; CDR3nt: TGTGCCAGCAGTTACGAAGGCAGCTATGGCTACACCTTC; CDR3aa: CASSYEGSYGYTF
d_gene: .; v_gene: TRBV11-2; abundance: .; j_gene: TRBJ2-2; CDR3nt: TGTGCCAGCAGCTTAGATTTTGCCACCGGGGAGCTGTTTTTT; CDR3aa: CASSLDFATGELFF
d_gene: TRBD2; v_gene: TRBV9; abundance: .; j_gene: TRBJ2-7; CDR3nt: TGTGCCAGCAGCGCACACCCCAGGACGGGGGGGTACGAGCAGTACTTC; CDR3aa: CASSAHPRTGGYEQYF
d_gene: TRBD2; v_gene: TRBV11-3; abundance: .; j_gene: TRBJ2-5; CDR3nt: TGTGCCAGCAGCTTAATGGCTAGCGGGGGCCAAGAGACCCAGTACTTC; CDR3aa: CASSLMASGGQETQYF
d_gene: .; v_gene: TRBV4-1; abundance: .; j_gene: TRBJ2-7; CDR3nt: TGCGCCAGCAGCCGGGACCGGGACGGTAAACCCTACGAGCAGTACTTC; CDR3aa: CASSRDRDGKPYEQYF
d_gene: TRBD1; v_gene: TRBV6-6; abundance: .; j_gene: TRBJ2-3; CDR3nt: TGTGCCAGCAGTCCCCGGACAGGGGGTAAAGATACGCAGTATTTT; CDR3aa: CASSPRTGGKDTQYF
d_gene: .; v_gene: TRBV7-9; abundance: .; j_gene: TRBJ2-5; CDR3nt: TGTGCCAGCAGCTTAGCGGACAACCGGGGGGAGACCCAGTACTTC; CDR3aa: CASSLADNRGETQYF
d_gene: .; v_gene: TRBV18; abundance: .; j_gene: TRBJ2-1; CDR3nt: TGTGCCAGCTCACCAGAGCGCCGCAATGAGCAGTTCTTC; CDR3aa: CASSPERRNEQFF
d_gene: TRBD1; v_gene: TRBV20-1; abundance: .; j_gene: TRBJ2-2; CDR3nt: TGCAGTGCTAGAGACGCCGGACAGGGCACGACCGGGGAGCTGTTTTTT; CDR3aa: CSARDAGQGTTGELFF
d_gene: .; v_gene: TRBV2; abundance: .; j_gene: TRBJ2-7; CDR3nt: TGTGCCAGCAGTGTCGACAAGCAGTACTTC; CDR3aa: CASSVDKQYF
d_gene: .; v_gene: TRBV9; abundance: .; j_gene: TRBJ2-2; CDR3nt: TGTGCCAGCAGTGCCCGAGTCACCGGGGAGCTGTTTTTT; CDR3aa: CASSARVTGELFF
d_gene: .; v_gene: TRBV27; abundance: once; j_gene: TRBJ2-1; CDR3nt: TGTGCCAGCAGTTTTGCTAGCTACAATGAGCAGTTCTTC; CDR3aa: CASSFASYNEQFF
d_gene: .; v_gene: TRBV20-1; abundance: .; j_gene: TRBJ1-1; CDR3nt: TGCAGTGCTAGAGTCGGGCGAAGGGCCACTGAAGCTTTCTTT; CDR3aa: CSARVGRRATEAFF
d_gene: TRBD1; v_gene: TRBV20-1; abundance: .; j_gene: TRBJ2-5; CDR3nt: TGCAGTGCTTCGGACAGGGGGTACAGAGAGACCCAGTACTTC; CDR3aa: CSASDRGYRETQYF
d_gene: .; v_gene: TRBV29-1; abundance: .; j_gene: TRBJ1-4; CDR3nt: TGCAGCGTTCGTTCAGGGTCGACTAATGAAAAACTGTTTTTT; CDR3aa: CSVRSGSTNEKLFF
d_gene: .; v_gene: TRBV24-1; abundance: .; j_gene: TRBJ2-2; CDR3nt: TGTGCCACCCCCGGGGGGCGTAGAAGCACCGGGGAGCTGTTTTTT; CDR3aa: CATPGGRRSTGELFF